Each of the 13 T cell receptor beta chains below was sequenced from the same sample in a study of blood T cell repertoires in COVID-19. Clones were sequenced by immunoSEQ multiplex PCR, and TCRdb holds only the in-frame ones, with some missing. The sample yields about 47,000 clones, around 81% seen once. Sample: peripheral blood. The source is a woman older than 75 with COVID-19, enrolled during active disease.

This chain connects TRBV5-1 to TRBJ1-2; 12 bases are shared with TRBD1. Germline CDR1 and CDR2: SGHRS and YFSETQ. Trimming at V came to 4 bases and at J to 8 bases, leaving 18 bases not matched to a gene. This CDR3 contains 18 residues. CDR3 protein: CASSPGGTGGSHSEGYTF. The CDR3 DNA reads TGCGCCAGCAGCCCGGGGGGGACAGGGGGCTCCCACTCCGAGGGCTACACCTTC. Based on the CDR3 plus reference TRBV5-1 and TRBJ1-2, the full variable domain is KAGVTQTPRYLIKTRGQQVTLSCSPISGHRSVSWYQQTPGQGLQFLFEYFSETQRNKGNFPGRFSGRQFSNSRSEMNVSTLELGDSALYLCASSPGGTGGSHSEGYTFGSGTRLTVV.

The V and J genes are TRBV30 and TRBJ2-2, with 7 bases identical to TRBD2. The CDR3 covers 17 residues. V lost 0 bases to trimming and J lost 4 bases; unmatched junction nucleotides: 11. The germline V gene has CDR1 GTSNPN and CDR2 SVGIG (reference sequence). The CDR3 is CAWSVPRGRARTGELFF. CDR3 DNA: TGTGCCTGGAGTGTACCACGGGGGAGGGCCCGCACCGGGGAGCTGTTTTTT.

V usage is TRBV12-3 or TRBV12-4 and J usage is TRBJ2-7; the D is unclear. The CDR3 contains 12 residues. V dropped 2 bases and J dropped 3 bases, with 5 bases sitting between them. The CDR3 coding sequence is TGTGCCAGCAGTTTATCGGGCTACGAGCAGTACTTC. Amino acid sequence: CASSLSGYEQYF.

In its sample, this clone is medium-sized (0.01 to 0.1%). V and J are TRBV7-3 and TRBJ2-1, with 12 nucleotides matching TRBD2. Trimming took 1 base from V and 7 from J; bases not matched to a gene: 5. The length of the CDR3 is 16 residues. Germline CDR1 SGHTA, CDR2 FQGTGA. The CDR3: CASSLRPSGRENEQFF. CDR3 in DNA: TGTGCCAGCAGCTTAAGGCCTAGCGGGAGGGAGAATGAGCAGTTCTTC.

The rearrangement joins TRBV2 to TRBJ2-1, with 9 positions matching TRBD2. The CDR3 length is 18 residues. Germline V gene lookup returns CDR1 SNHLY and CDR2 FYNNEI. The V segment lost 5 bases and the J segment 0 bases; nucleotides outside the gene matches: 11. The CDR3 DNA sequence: TGTGCCAGCAGTATTTCAGAATTTAGCGGGAGCTCCTACAATGAGCAGTTCTTC. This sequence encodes CASSISEFSGSSYNEQFF.

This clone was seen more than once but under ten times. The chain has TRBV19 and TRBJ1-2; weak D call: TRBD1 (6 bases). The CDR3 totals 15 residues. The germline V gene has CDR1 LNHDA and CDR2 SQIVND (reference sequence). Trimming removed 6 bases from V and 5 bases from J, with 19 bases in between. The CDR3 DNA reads TGTGCCAGTAGGCCAGGGGCTGGAAACTCTTATGGCTACACCTTC. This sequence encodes CASRPGAGNSYGYTF. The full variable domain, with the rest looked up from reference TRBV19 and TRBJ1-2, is DGGITQSPKYLFRKEGQNVTLSCEQNLNHDAMYWYRQDPGQGLRLIYYSQIVNDFQKGDIAEGYSVSREKKESFPLTVTSAQKNPTAFYLCASRPGAGNSYGYTFGSGTRLTVV.

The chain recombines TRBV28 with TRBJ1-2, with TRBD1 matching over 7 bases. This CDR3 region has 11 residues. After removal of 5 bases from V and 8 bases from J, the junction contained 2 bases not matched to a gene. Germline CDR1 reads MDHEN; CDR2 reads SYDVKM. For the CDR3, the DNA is TGTGCCAGCAGTACGGGACAGGGCTACACCTTC. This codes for CASSTGQGYTF.

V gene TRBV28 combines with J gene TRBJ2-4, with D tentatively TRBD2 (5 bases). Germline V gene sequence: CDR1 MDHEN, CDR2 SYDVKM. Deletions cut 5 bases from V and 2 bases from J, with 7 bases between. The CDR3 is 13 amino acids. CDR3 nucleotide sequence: TGTGCCAGCAGTCCGGGGACCAAAAACATTCAGTACTTC. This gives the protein CASSPGTKNIQYF.

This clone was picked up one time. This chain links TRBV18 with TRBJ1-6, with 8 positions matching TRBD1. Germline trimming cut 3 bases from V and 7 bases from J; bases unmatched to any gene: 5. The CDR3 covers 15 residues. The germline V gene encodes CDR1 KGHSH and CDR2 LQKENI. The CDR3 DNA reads TGTGCCAGCTCACCCGGGGACAGGCCAAATTCACCCCTCCACTTT. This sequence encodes CASSPGDRPNSPLHF. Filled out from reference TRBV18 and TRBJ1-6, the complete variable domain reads NAGVMQNPRHLVRRRGQEARLRCSPMKGHSHVYWYRQLPEEGLKFMVYLQKENIIDESGMPKERFSAEFPKEGPSILRIQQVVRGDSAAYFCASSPGDRPNSPLHFGNGTRLTVT.

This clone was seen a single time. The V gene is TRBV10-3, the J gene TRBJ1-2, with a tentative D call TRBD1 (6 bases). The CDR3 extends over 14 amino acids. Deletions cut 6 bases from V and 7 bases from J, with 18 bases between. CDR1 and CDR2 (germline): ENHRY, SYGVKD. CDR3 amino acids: CAIREVGGQSGYTF. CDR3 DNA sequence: TGTGCCATCAGGGAGGTCGGGGGGCAGAGTGGCTACACCTTC.

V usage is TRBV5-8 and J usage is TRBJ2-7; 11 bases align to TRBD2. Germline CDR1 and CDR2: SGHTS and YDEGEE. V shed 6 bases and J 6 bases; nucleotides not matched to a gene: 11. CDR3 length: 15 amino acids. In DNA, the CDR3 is TGTGCCAGCACCGACAACACTAGCGGGAGTGGCGAGCAGTACTTC. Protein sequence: CASTDNTSGSGEQYF.

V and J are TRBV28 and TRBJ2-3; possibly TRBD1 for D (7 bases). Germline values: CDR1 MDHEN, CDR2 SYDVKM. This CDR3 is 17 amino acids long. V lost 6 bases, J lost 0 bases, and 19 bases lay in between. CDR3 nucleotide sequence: TGTGCCAGCAGACTACGGGGGACAGCGCGTAGCACAGATACGCAGTATTTT. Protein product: CASRLRGTARSTDTQYF.

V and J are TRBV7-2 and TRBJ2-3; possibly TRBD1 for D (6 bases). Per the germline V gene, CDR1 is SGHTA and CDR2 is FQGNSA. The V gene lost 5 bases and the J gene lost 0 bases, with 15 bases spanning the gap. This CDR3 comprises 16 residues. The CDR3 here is CASSRQVPASTDTQYF. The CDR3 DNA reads TGTGCCAGCAGCAGACAGGTGCCCGCTAGCACAGATACGCAGTATTTT.